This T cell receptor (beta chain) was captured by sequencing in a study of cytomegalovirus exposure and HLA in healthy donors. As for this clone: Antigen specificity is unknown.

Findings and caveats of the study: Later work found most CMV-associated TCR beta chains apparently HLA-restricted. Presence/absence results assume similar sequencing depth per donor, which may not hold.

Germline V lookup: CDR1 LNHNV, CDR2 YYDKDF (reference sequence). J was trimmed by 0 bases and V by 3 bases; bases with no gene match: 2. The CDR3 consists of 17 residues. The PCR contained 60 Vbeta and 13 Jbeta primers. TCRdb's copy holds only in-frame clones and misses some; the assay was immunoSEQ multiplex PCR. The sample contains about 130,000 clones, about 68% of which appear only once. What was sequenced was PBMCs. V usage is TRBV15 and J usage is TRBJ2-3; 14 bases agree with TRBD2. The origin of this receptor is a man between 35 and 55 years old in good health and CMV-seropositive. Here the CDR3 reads CATSRGLAGVSTDTQYF. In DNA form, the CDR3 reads TGTGCCACCAGCAGGGGACTAGCGGGAGTTAGCACAGATACGCAGTATTTT.